These 13 T cell receptor beta chains were all obtained from the same sample, sequenced in a study of T cell repertoires in cytomegalovirus infection. These receptors lack a known antigen. A single record per CDR3 protein comes from TCRdb applying MiXCR to the reads. The sample has about 130,000 distinct CDR3 sequences, 20% to 30% seen once. Sequencing used PBMCs, sequenced either directly or after in vitro stimulation (not recorded which). The receptors here all came from a human donor in good health (CMV status not recorded). Some clones in this sample may be carry-over from other donors' samples.

There are a few counts of this clonotype. This chain uses TRBV4-1 with TRBJ2-7; 16 nucleotides align to TRBD2. This CDR3 has 16 amino acids. The junction had 5 bases not matched to a gene; V was cut back by 3 bases and J by 6 bases. Germline V lookup: CDR1 MGHRA, CDR2 YSYEKL. The CDR3 DNA reads TGCGCCAGCAGCCATGGGACTAGCGGGAGGGCATTCGAGCAGTACTTC. It translates to CASSHGTSGRAFEQYF.

The J gene is TRBJ2-7, the V gene TRBV6-1, with 12 bases lining up with TRBD2. V shed 2 bases, J shed 4 bases, and the junction held 6 bases outside the gene matches. Germline CDR1 and CDR2: MNHNS and SASEGT. The CDR3 length is 16 residues. CDR3 loop: CASSESSTSGGYEQYV. The CDR3 DNA reads TGTGCCAGCAGTGAAAGCTCGACTAGCGGGGGTTACGAGCAGTACGTC.

About this clonotype itself: It may be a read error: a sequence one base away is much more abundant. The chain employs TRBV30 and TRBJ1-5, with a weak D call TRBD1 (6 bases). Per the germline V gene, CDR1 is GTSNPN and CDR2 is SVGIG (reference sequence). The CDR3 runs 15 residues. Trimming took 2 bases from V and 10 from J, leaving 21 bases between them. CDR3: CAWSSPGTPIEPQHF. The CDR3, as DNA: TGTGCCTGGAGTAGTCCCGGGACACCTATTGAACCCCAGCATTTT.

J is TRBJ2-4 and V is TRBV20-1; 9 nucleotides agree with TRBD2. CDR3 length: 16 amino acids. Germline-derived CDR1 and CDR2 are DFQATT and SNEGSKA (reference sequence). V trimming: 1 base; J trimming: 4 bases; junction bases outside the gene matches: 8. This chain's CDR3 is CSARAQAGGKKNIQYF. The CDR3 nucleotides read TGCAGTGCTAGAGCTCAAGCGGGAGGAAAGAAAAACATTCAGTACTTC.

This chain uses TRBV19 with TRBJ2-7; tentative D call: TRBD1 (5 bases). V lost 10 bases and J lost 4, with 17 bases in between. The CDR3 consists of 13 residues. Germline CDR1 reads LNHDA; CDR2 reads SQIVND (reference sequence). CDR3 in DNA: TGTGCCACCAGTTCCAGGGTGGGGTACGAGCAGTACGTC. Amino acids: CATSSRVGYEQYV.

The V gene is TRBV5-6, the J gene TRBJ2-3; a weak D match, TRBD2 (6 bases). Looked up from germline, CDR1 is SGHDT and CDR2 is YYEEEE. Trimming shortened V by 3 bases and J by 2 bases, and 10 bases separated the two germline ends. This CDR3 has 14 residues. CDR3: CASSSGLHTDTQYF. CDR3 DNA: TGTGCCAGCAGCTCGGGACTTCACACAGATACGCAGTATTTT.

In this sample, this clonotype turned up many times. This chain links TRBV7-8 with TRBJ2-1; 12 bases are a match to TRBD2. J gave up 7 bases and V 7 bases, and 8 bases lay outside the gene matches. Germline values: CDR1 SGHVS, CDR2 FQNEAQ. This CDR3 spans 15 amino acids. CDR3 coding DNA: TGTGCCAGCAACAAAAAAGGGACTAGCGGGAATGAGCAGTTCTTC. This gives the protein CASNKKGTSGNEQFF.

This clonotype was picked up many times. The chain employs TRBV7-8 and TRBJ1-5; tentatively, D is TRBD1 (6 bases). The CDR3 runs to 14 residues. V lost 4 bases, J lost 6 bases, and 13 bases lay in between. The germline CDR1 and CDR2 sequences are SGHVS and FQNEAQ. In DNA, the CDR3 is TGTGCCAGCAGCTCGGACAGTTTTACTCAGCCCCAGCATTTT. It yields the protein CASSSDSFTQPQHF. The full variable domain, rest sourced from reference TRBV7-8 and TRBJ1-5, is GAGVSQSPRYKVAKRGQDVALRCDPISGHVSLFWYQQALGQGPEFLTYFQNEAQLDKSGLPSDRFFAERPEGSVSTLKIQRTQQEDSAVYLCASSSDSFTQPQHFGDGTRLSIL.

The V gene is TRBV7-2, the J gene TRBJ2-6; D unclear. This CDR3 comprises 16 residues. Germline lookup yields CDR1 SGHTA and CDR2 FQGNSA. The ends were cut back, 2 bases at V and 0 bases at J, with 8 bases in the middle. This CDR3 reads CASSLSASSGANVLTF. The DNA for the CDR3 is TGTGCCAGCAGCTTATCAGCCAGCTCTGGGGCCAACGTCCTGACTTTC.

This clonotype was recorded a few times. This chain links TRBV4-1 with TRBJ1-1, with no clear D. From germline, CDR1 is MGHRA and CDR2 YSYEKL. The CDR3 runs 16 residues. V lost 2 bases and J lost 4, with 17 bases in between. The CDR3 loop reads CASSQPSDWPSTEAFF. DNA for the CDR3: TGCGCCAGCAGCCAACCGTCGGACTGGCCTAGCACTGAAGCTTTCTTT.

This chain connects TRBV7-4 to TRBJ2-1; D is perhaps TRBD1 (5 bases). The V and J ends lost 5 bases and 9 bases respectively, with 17 bases between them. This CDR3 contains 14 residues. Germline CDR1 and CDR2: SGHVT and SQSDAQ. CDR3 in amino acids: CASSAGASPSEQFF. CDR3 sequence (DNA): TGTGCCAGCAGCGCTGGGGCTAGTCCCAGTGAGCAGTTCTTC.

This clonotype was counted a few times. This chain joins TRBV6-2 or TRBV6-3 and TRBJ2-2; D unclear. The germline V and J ends were trimmed by 8 bases and 4 bases, with 14 bases remaining between them. Germline CDR1 MNHEY, CDR2 SVGEGT. The CDR3 contains 14 residues. CDR3 DNA sequence: TGTGCCAGCCTTTTGGGAAACCCCACCGGGGAGCTGTTTTTT. Translated: CASLLGNPTGELFF.

The sample holds a few counts of this clonotype. The V call is TRBV18, the J call TRBJ2-1; 10 bases align to TRBD1. Trimming took 0 bases from V and 7 from J; bases not matched to a gene: 9. The CDR3 sequence is 17 residues long. Per the germline V gene, CDR1 is KGHSH and CDR2 is LQKENI. The CDR3 bases are TGTGCCAGCTCACCACCGTTCGGACAGGGGGGAGAGAATGAGCAGTTCTTC. The encoded protein is CASSPPFGQGGENEQFF.